Listed below are T cell receptor beta chains from one sample, sequenced in a study of T cells expressing NK-cell markers. With the 5' RACE reads reprocessed, TCRdb shows one record per CDR3 protein and no DNA. The sample includes about 160,000 distinct CDR3 sequences. The sample was blood T cells: a sorted CD56 or NKG2C T cell subset, CD4+ or CD8+ T cells, or bulk PBMC T cells (not recorded which). Receptors originate from a woman aged 18-70 years in good health. The CDR3 runs from the conserved cysteine through the conserved F or W.

CDR3 protein: CASRPGDQPQHF; CDR3 length: 12; J gene: TRBJ1-5; V gene: TRBV19
CDR3 protein: CASSQISGTPGNTIYF; CDR3 length: 16; J gene: TRBJ1-3; V gene: TRBV4-2
CDR3 protein: CASSSRQSNQPQHF; CDR3 length: 14; J gene: TRBJ1-5; V gene: TRBV7-7
CDR3 protein: CASTRWQGGRETQYF; CDR3 length: 15; J gene: TRBJ2-5; V gene: TRBV3-1
CDR3 protein: CATGTSGRGGYNEQFF; CDR3 length: 16; J gene: TRBJ2-1; V gene: TRBV24-1
CDR3 protein: CASRVTGSPTGELFF; CDR3 length: 15; J gene: TRBJ2-2; V gene: TRBV11-2
CDR3 protein: CASSLVSLAGTTGELFF; CDR3 length: 17; J gene: TRBJ2-2; V gene: TRBV7-2
CDR3 protein: CSASRSPQETQYF; CDR3 length: 13; J gene: TRBJ2-5; V gene: TRBV20-1
CDR3 protein: CASSFLAGYEQYF; CDR3 length: 13; J gene: TRBJ2-7; V gene: TRBV12-3/TRBV12-4
CDR3 protein: CASSQTILYEQYF; CDR3 length: 13; J gene: TRBJ2-7; V gene: TRBV12-3/TRBV12-4
CDR3 protein: CSVPFITNTGELFF; CDR3 length: 14; J gene: TRBJ2-2; V gene: TRBV20-1
CDR3 protein: CASSQSVNEAFF; CDR3 length: 12; J gene: TRBJ1-1; V gene: TRBV14
CDR3 protein: CASSLMSRGLGEAFF; CDR3 length: 15; J gene: TRBJ1-1; V gene: TRBV7-2
CDR3 protein: CASSELGATGPLHF; CDR3 length: 14; J gene: TRBJ1-6; V gene: TRBV6-1
CDR3 protein: CASRPGTLQPQHF; CDR3 length: 13; J gene: TRBJ1-5; V gene: TRBV6-1
CDR3 protein: CSAGRGGETQYF; CDR3 length: 12; J gene: TRBJ2-5; V gene: TRBV20-1
CDR3 protein: CATKGTSGVPNEQFF; CDR3 length: 15; J gene: TRBJ2-1; V gene: TRBV2
CDR3 protein: CASSLGGGANYGYTF; CDR3 length: 15; J gene: TRBJ1-2; V gene: TRBV5-1
CDR3 protein: CSAIEGWGNEQFF; CDR3 length: 13; J gene: TRBJ2-1; V gene: TRBV20-1
CDR3 protein: CASSLGSGTLLGAKLFF; CDR3 length: 17; J gene: TRBJ1-4; V gene: TRBV5-5
CDR3 protein: CASSQDRGRNEQYF; CDR3 length: 14; J gene: TRBJ2-7; V gene: TRBV16
CDR3 protein: CASSPSSGGLGTQYF; CDR3 length: 15; J gene: TRBJ2-5; V gene: TRBV3-1
CDR3 protein: CASSTVTSGGAREQFF; CDR3 length: 16; J gene: TRBJ2-1; V gene: TRBV2
CDR3 protein: CASSFGTSGGLTDTQYF; CDR3 length: 17; J gene: TRBJ2-3; V gene: TRBV12-3/TRBV12-4
CDR3 protein: CASSDGTRAETQYF; CDR3 length: 14; J gene: TRBJ2-5; V gene: TRBV2
CDR3 protein: CSVRRQGNSEQYF; CDR3 length: 13; J gene: TRBJ2-7; V gene: TRBV29-1
CDR3 protein: CASSPSPNYGYTF; CDR3 length: 13; J gene: TRBJ1-2; V gene: TRBV5-1
CDR3 protein: CASSYSTGGVVTGELFF; CDR3 length: 17; J gene: TRBJ2-2; V gene: TRBV6-5
CDR3 protein: CSASRDGAGNTIYF; CDR3 length: 14; J gene: TRBJ1-3; V gene: TRBV20-1
CDR3 protein: CASSVAPLGRTTGELFF; CDR3 length: 17; J gene: TRBJ2-2; V gene: TRBV9
CDR3 protein: CASGPRQGTDGTEAFF; CDR3 length: 16; J gene: TRBJ1-1; V gene: TRBV27
CDR3 protein: CATSDLSGQINTDTQYF; CDR3 length: 17; J gene: TRBJ2-3; V gene: TRBV24-1
CDR3 protein: CSAGARGALGNEQFF; CDR3 length: 15; J gene: TRBJ2-1; V gene: TRBV20-1
CDR3 protein: CASSPVAGGKGDTQYF; CDR3 length: 16; J gene: TRBJ2-3; V gene: TRBV5-1
CDR3 protein: CSALDWGEGYTF; CDR3 length: 12; J gene: TRBJ1-2; V gene: TRBV20-1
CDR3 protein: CASSSGTSGNQETQYF; CDR3 length: 16; J gene: TRBJ2-5; V gene: TRBV5-1
CDR3 protein: CASTTGLTLSGANVLTF; CDR3 length: 17; J gene: TRBJ2-6; V gene: TRBV2
CDR3 protein: CARQGASTGELFF; CDR3 length: 13; J gene: TRBJ2-2; V gene: TRBV7-9
CDR3 protein: CASSVKGLDPGELFF; CDR3 length: 15; J gene: TRBJ2-2; V gene: TRBV2
CDR3 protein: CASSPYRDTQYF; CDR3 length: 12; J gene: TRBJ2-3; V gene: TRBV3-1